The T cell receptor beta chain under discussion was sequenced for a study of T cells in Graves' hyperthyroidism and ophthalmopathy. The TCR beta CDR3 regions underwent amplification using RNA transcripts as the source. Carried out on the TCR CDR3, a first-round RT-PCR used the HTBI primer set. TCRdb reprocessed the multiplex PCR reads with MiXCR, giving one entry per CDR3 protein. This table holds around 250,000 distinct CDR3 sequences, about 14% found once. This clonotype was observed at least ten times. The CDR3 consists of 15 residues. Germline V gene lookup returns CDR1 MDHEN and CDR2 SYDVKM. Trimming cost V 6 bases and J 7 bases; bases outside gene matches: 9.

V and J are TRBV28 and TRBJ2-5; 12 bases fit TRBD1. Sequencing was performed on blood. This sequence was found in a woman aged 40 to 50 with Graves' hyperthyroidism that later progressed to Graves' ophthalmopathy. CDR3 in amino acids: CASRLRDRGLGTQYF. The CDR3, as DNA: TGTGCCAGCAGGCTCCGGGACAGGGGGCTTGGGACCCAGTACTTC.